These T cell receptor beta chains were read from a single sample in a study of cytomegalovirus exposure and HLA in healthy donors. The method was immunoSEQ multiplex PCR; TCRdb's version includes in-frame clones alone and lacks a portion of them. The sample's table shows more than 50,000 clones. The sample consisted of PBMCs. Every receptor here comes from a woman aged 40 to 49 in good health and CMV-seronegative. CDR3s include the opening cysteine and the closing phenylalanine or tryptophan. The D gene is left open where the match is weak.

>TRBV25-1|TRBD1|TRBJ2-7
CASSVHPGQGAGYEQYF
TGTGCCAGCAGCGTTCACCCGGGACAGGGGGCAGGGTACGAGCAGTACTTC
>TRBV29-1|-|TRBJ1-5
CSGATFPGTRSNQPQHF
TGCAGCGGGGCGACCTTCCCCGGGACACGGAGCAATCAGCCCCAGCATTTT
>TRBV5-6|-|TRBJ1-1
CASSLVGQLMNTEAFF
TGTGCCAGCAGCTTGGTCGGACAGTTAATGAACACTGAAGCTTTCTTT
>TRBV30|-|TRBJ1-1
CAWSAVKAEAFF
TGTGCCTGGAGTGCAGTGAAAGCTGAAGCTTTCTTT
>TRBV19|-|TRBJ1-1
CASSIGAGLGDTEAFF
TGTGCCAGTAGTATAGGGGCAGGATTGGGCGACACTGAAGCTTTCTTT
>TRBV27|-|TRBJ1-6
CASSTRVNNSPLHF
TGTGCCAGCAGTACCAGGGTGAATAATTCACCCCTCCACTTT
>TRBV7-2|TRBD1|TRBJ1-2
CASSLGSPGQGVGYTF
TGTGCCAGCAGCTTAGGTAGTCCGGGACAGGGCGTTGGCTACACCTTC
>TRBV4-2|-|TRBJ1-2
CASSKTGLEGYTF
TGTGCCAGCAGCAAGACAGGCCTGGAGGGCTACACCTTC
>TRBV18|-|TRBJ1-3
CASSPPNSAGDTIYF
TGTGCCAGCTCACCACCCAACAGCGCCGGGGACACCATATATTTT
>TRBV2|TRBD2|TRBJ2-5
CASSPGLAGGGETQYF
TGTGCCAGCAGTCCGGGACTAGCGGGAGGTGGGGAGACCCAGTACTTC